Only a few counts were recorded for the clone carrying this TCR beta chain. Its antigen is unidentified. This CDR3 contains 20 residues. The V gene's germline CDR1 is MNHEY and CDR2 SMNVEV (reference sequence). J was trimmed by 0 bases and V by 7 bases; bases with no gene match: 19. The data are from a study of identical twins. General study results and limits: Insertions ran lower in abundant cord blood beta clonotypes, though not in memory repertoires.

Each CDR3 protein is one row after TCRdb ran MiXCR on the 5' RACE reads. This sample has hundreds of thousands of distinct CDR3 sequences, with over 15% found just once. These data also formed part of another study, on T cells expressing NK-cell markers. Turning to that study: Sorting was limited to alpha-beta TCR-expressing T cells with an anti-gamma-delta TCR antibody in several experiments. Leadership of the CD3+CD56-NKG2C+ fraction also belonged to these clonotypes in four donors.

Material for sequencing was PBMCs. This chain uses TRBV27 with TRBJ2-2, with 8 bases matching TRBD2. This sequence was found in a woman younger than 30 in good health. CDR3 bases: TGTGCCAGCAACTCCCCCGGGTGGAGCGGGGGCCCGCCGAACACCGGGGAGCTGTTTTTT. Residues: CASNSPGWSGGPPNTGELFF.